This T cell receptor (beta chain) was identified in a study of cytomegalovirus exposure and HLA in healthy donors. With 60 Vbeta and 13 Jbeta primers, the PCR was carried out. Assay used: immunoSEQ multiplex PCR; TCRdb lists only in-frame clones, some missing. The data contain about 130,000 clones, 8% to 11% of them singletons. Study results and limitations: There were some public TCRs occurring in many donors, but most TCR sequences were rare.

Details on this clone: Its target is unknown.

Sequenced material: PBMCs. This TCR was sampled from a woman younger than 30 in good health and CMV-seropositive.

This CDR3 reads CASSPRGTDTQYF. CDR3 bases: TGTGCCAGCAGCCCGAGGGGGACAGATACGCAGTATTTT. This sequence joins TRBV11-2 and TRBJ2-3; D perhaps matches TRBD1 (6 bases). The CDR3 is 13 amino acids. Germline lookup yields CDR1 SGHAT and CDR2 FQNNGV. V lost 5 bases to trimming and J lost 3 bases, with 9 bases between them. The complete variable domain, with remaining parts taken from reference TRBV11-2 and TRBJ2-3, reads EAGVAQSPRYKIIEKRQSVAFWCNPISGHATLYWYQQILGQGPKLLIQFQNNGVVDDSQLPKDRFSAERLKGVDSTLKIQPAKLEDSAVYLCASSPRGTDTQYFGPGTRLTVL.